This T cell receptor beta chain came from a study of cytomegalovirus exposure and HLA in healthy donors. Germline V gene lookup returns CDR1 LNHDA and CDR2 SQIVND (reference sequence). The CDR3 spans 15 residues. Trimming left V 1 base short and J 1 base short, with 10 bases between. Libraries were prepared by immunoSEQ multiplex PCR; TCRdb keeps only in-frame clonotypes and omits some of them. This table has roughly 100,000 clones, about 88% appearing once. Sample: PBMCs. The source of this sequence is a woman between 18 and 29 years old in good health and CMV-seropositive. The chain has TRBV19 and TRBJ1-1; tentative D call: TRBD1 (6 bases). CDR3 loop: CASSIGTVENTEAFF. CDR3 in DNA: TGTGCCAGTAGTATAGGGACAGTGGAGAACACTGAAGCTTTCTTT.